This T cell receptor beta chain was identified during a study of human T cells and chemical hapten exposure. Broader study findings: Relative to control repertoires, expanded TCRs gave rise to significantly more large CDR3 similarity clusters.

TCRdb processed the RACE reads anew with MiXCR; each CDR3 protein has one entry. Among 150,000 to 200,000 distinct CDR3 sequences listed, under 25% were seen once. CDR3 size: 15 residues. V gave up 4 bases and J gave up 3 bases; unmatched junction bases: 6. CDR1 MNHEY and CDR2 SVGEGT come from the germline V gene. This clonotype was observed a handful of times. Its antigen is not identified. Described time point: patch test 3, about 24 weeks after DPC sensitization. As to treatment: therapeutic diphenylcyclopropenone sensitization with weekly scalp DPC. The material sequenced was whole blood, taken in connection with sensitization to the hapten diphenylcyclopropenone (DPC). The chain recombines TRBV6-2 or TRBV6-3 with TRBJ1-5; 7 bases map to TRBD1. The clonotype was recovered from a middle-aged woman with alopecia areata. Some clones in this sample may be carry-over from other donors' samples. DNA of the CDR3: TGTGCCAGCAGTTCCGGGACAGTGCCCAATCAGCCCCAGCATTTT. Translated: CASSSGTVPNQPQHF.